The 11 T cell receptor beta chains below come from one sample, sequenced in a study of control samples from healthy donors and cancer patients. Some clones are missing from TCRdb's copy, which holds only in-frame ones; the method was immunoSEQ multiplex PCR. The sample records 48,000 or so clones, over 90% being singletons. The sample taken for sequencing was PBMCs. All receptors come from a woman aged 45-60 years with head and neck cancer.

The table lists this clone with a count of one. V is TRBV3-1 (or the pseudogene TRBV3-2) and J is TRBJ2-3; the D gene is possibly TRBD2 (6 bases). Germline values: CDR1 LGHDT, CDR2 YNNKEL (reference sequence). Deletions cut 0 bases from V and 1 base from J, with 14 bases between. This CDR3 has 17 residues. The chain's CDR3 is CASSQDGRGGRTDTQYF. The CDR3 coding sequence is TGTGCCAGCAGCCAAGATGGGCGGGGCGGCCGCACAGATACGCAGTATTTT.

The chain uses TRBV30 and TRBJ2-7; TRBD2 matches 7 bases. Losses at the gene ends were 8 bases for V and 5 bases for J; bases not matched to a gene: 12. The CDR3 consists of 13 residues. CDR1 is GTSNPN and CDR2 is SVGIG in the germline V gene (reference sequence). Here the CDR3 reads CALAGLDNNEQYF. The DNA for the CDR3 is TGTGCCCTGGCCGGACTAGACAATAACGAGCAGTACTTC.

This clone was recorded once. The V and J genes are TRBV6-6 and TRBJ1-1; D is unclear. The V and J ends lost 3 bases and 0 bases respectively, with 8 bases between them. Germline V gives CDR1 MNHNY, CDR2 SVGAGI (reference sequence). The CDR3 spans 14 residues. The CDR3 is CASSYSDLNTEAFF. The CDR3 DNA sequence: TGTGCCAGCAGTTATTCGGACTTGAACACTGAAGCTTTCTTT.

The chain joins TRBV27 to TRBJ1-1; D possibly corresponds to TRBD1 (5 bases). The CDR3 covers 14 residues. Per germline, CDR1 MNHEY and CDR2 SMNVEV (reference sequence). Trimming cost V 6 bases and J 2 bases, with 13 bases left between them. Here the CDR3 DNA reads TGTGCCAGCAGCCCCCGGGACCTAAACACTGAAGCTTTCTTT. It translates to CASSPRDLNTEAFF.

This chain links TRBV5-5 with TRBJ1-3; no clear D gene. This CDR3 has 16 residues. V was clipped by 0 bases and J by 0 bases, with 10 bases between them. The V gene's germline CDR1 is SGHKS and CDR2 YYEKEE (reference sequence). CDR3 in amino acids: CASSLVYGSSGNTIYF. The CDR3, as DNA: TGTGCCAGCAGCTTGGTATACGGGAGCTCTGGAAACACCATATATTTT.

This chain links TRBV21-1 with TRBJ2-7. TRBV21-1 is tagged as a pseudogene. There are 16 residues in the CDR3. The CDR3 reads CASSLTGRSTYYEQYF. For the CDR3, the DNA is TGTGCCAGCAGCTTGACCGGACGCAGTACATACTACGAGCAGTACTTC.

This chain connects TRBV20-1 to TRBJ1-2, with D possibly being TRBD1 (5 bases). V was pared by 6 bases and J by 3 bases, with 8 bases between. Per the germline V gene, CDR1 is DFQATT and CDR2 is SNEGSKA (reference sequence). This CDR3 spans 11 amino acids. The CDR3 protein is CSARQHYGYTF. CDR3 sequence (DNA): TGCAGTGCCCGACAGCACTATGGCTACACCTTC.

The V gene is TRBV5-1, the J gene TRBJ2-7; the D is unclear. Trimming pared 5 bases from V and 5 bases from J, leaving 14 bases between. The CDR3 has 13 amino acids. Germline V gene lookup returns CDR1 SGHRS and CDR2 YFSETQ. In DNA form, the CDR3 reads TGCGCCAGCAGTTCTTATCAATCGGACGAGCAGTACTTC. It specifies CASSSYQSDEQYF.

This rearrangement joins TRBV18 to TRBJ1-1; no definite D call. This CDR3 has 15 amino acids. The V end was cut by 6 bases, the J end by 3 bases, with 17 bases between. The germline V gene encodes CDR1 KGHSH and CDR2 LQKENI. The CDR3 region has the DNA TGTGCCAGCTCCCCAACTCAGGCGTTTCACACTGAAGCTTTCTTT. It codes for CASSPTQAFHTEAFF.

The chain has TRBV30 and TRBJ1-2; D perhaps matches TRBD1 (6 bases). Germline CDR1 is GTSNPN and CDR2 is SVGIG (reference sequence). The CDR3 extends over 14 amino acids. Trimming removed 3 bases from V and 6 bases from J, with 17 bases in between. The CDR3 DNA follows: TGTGCCTGGAGCGAAACGACAGGTTTGGATGGCTACACCTTC. It codes for CAWSETTGLDGYTF. Filled out from reference TRBV30 and TRBJ1-2, the complete variable domain reads SQTIHQWPATLVQPVGSPLSLECTVEGTSNPNLYWYRQAAGRGLQLLFYSVGIGQISSEVPQNLSASRPQDRQFILSSKKLLLSDSGFYLCAWSETTGLDGYTFGSGTRLTVV.

This clone was recorded only once. The rearrangement uses TRBV4-1 and TRBJ2-5, with 10 bases aligning to TRBD2. Germline-derived CDR1 and CDR2 are MGHRA and YSYEKL. The V and J ends lost 4 bases and 1 base, in that order; junction bases with no gene match: 6. There are 16 residues in the CDR3. CDR3 residues: CASSPTSGEFQETQYF. CDR3 nucleotide sequence: TGCGCCAGCAGCCCTACTAGCGGGGAGTTCCAAGAGACCCAGTACTTC.